This T cell receptor beta chain was retrieved from a study of blood T cell repertoires in COVID-19. Here immunoSEQ multiplex PCR was the method, and the copy in TCRdb shows in-frame clones only, minus some. The sample lists 450,000 or so clones, roughly 89% occurring once. The sample was peripheral blood. This TCR came from a man aged 18-30 years with COVID-19, enrolled during active disease.

For the CDR3, the DNA is TGTGCCAGCAGTGAAGCGTTCATAATAGCGGGAGGTTACGAGCAGTACTTC. It specifies CASSEAFIIAGGYEQYF. V is TRBV6-1 and J is TRBJ2-7, with 10 bases aligning to TRBD2. From germline, CDR1 is MNHNS and CDR2 SASEGT. This CDR3 contains 17 residues. The ends lost 0 bases at V and 4 bases at J; junction bases unmatched: 9.